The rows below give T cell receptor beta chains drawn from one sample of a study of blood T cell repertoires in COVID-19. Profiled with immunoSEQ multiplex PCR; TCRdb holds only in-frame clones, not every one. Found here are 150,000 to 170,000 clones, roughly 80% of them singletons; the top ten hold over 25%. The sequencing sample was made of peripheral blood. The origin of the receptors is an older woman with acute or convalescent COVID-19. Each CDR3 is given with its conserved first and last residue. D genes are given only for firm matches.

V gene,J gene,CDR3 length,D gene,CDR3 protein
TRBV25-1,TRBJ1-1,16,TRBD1,CASSEPGQGEASEAFF
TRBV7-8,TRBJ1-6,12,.,CASSLDSSPLHF
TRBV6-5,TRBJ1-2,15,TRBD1,CASRLTGVANYGYTF
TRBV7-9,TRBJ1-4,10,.,CASSSEKLFF
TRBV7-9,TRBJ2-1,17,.,CASSGLRGAIIYNEQFF
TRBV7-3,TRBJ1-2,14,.,CASSLNSQNYGYTF
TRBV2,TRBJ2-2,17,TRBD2,CASSFSRSGGASGELFF
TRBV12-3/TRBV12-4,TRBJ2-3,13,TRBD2,CASSGRLAGGQYF
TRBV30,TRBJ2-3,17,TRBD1,CAWSGESYRGLADTQYF
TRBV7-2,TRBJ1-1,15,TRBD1,CASSPRTGGNTEAFF
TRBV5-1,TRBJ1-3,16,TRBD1,CASSLGDSLSGNTIYF
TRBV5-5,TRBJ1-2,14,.,CASSLAPANYGYTF
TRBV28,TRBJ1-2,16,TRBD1,CASSSPGTGKGYGYTF
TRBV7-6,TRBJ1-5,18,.,CASSPQQGLTASNQPQHF
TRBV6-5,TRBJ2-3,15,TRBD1,CASSLQGASADTQYF
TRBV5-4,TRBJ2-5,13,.,CASSSRQGGTQYF
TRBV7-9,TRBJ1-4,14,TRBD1,CASSRTGRNEKLFF
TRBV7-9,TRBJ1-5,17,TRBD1,CASSKGQGARLDQPQHF
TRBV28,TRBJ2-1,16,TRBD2,CASSSGSGGSYNEQFF
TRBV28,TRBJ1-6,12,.,CASMTGNSPLHF
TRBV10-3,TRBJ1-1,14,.,CAISDSNVRTEAFF
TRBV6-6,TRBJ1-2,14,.,CASSYSKGNYGYTF
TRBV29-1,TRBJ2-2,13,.,CSVRETSTGELFF
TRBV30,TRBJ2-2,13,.,CAWNRANTGELFF
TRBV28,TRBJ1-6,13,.,CASSTAENSPLHF
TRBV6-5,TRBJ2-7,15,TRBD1,CASRGTGGAPYEQYF
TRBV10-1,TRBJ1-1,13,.,CASRDSMNTEAFF
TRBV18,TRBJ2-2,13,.,CASRSLNTGELFF
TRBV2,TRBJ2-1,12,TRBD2,CASRRGSDEQFF
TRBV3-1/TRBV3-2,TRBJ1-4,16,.,CASSHDPSRAGEKLFF
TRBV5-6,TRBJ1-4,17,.,CASSLGLTGIQAEKLFF
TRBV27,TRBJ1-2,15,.,CASSLRGEGSYGYTF
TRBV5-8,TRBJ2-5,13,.,CASRIQGAETQYF
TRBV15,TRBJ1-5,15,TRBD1,CATSRDRYSNQPQHF
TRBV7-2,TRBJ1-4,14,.,CASSLAGVTEKLFF
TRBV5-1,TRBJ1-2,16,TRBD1,CASSNTGTGVYIGYTF
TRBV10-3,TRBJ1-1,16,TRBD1,CAISTRTGEGNTEAFF
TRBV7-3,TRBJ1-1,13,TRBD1,CASRRTGGTEAFF
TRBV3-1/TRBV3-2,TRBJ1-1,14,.,CASSAQGRSTEAFF
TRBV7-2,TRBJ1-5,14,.,CASSYQGYSQPQHF
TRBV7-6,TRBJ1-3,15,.,CASSPVGSSGNTIYF
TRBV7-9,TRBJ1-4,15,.,CASSAQQGTNEKLFF
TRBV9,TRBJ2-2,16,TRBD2,CASGTSGGRGTGELFF
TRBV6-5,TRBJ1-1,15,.,CASSNPSGYRTEAFF
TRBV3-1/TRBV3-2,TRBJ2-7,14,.,CASSQRDNSYEQYF
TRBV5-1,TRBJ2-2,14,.,CASSLSMRPGELFF
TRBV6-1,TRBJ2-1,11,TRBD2,CASSDRAGGFF
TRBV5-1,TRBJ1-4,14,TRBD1,CASSSQGAGEKLFF
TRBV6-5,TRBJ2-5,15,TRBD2,CASSWTSGGKETQYF
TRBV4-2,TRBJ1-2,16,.,CASSHATGTMFYGYTF
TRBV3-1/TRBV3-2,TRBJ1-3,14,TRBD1,CASCKETGLGTIYF
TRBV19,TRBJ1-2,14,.,CASSLLQDRYGYTF
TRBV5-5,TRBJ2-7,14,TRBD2,CASSLAGGSYEQYF